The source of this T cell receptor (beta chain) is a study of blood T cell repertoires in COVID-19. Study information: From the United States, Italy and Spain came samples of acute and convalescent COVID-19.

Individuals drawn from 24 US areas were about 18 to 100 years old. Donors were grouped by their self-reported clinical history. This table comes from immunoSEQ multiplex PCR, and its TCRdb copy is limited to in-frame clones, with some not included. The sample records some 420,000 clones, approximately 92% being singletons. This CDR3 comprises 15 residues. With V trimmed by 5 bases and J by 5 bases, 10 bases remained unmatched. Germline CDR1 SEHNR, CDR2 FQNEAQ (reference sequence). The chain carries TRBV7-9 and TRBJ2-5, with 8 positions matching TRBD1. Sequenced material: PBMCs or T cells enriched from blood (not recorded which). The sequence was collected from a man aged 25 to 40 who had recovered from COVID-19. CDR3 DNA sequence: TGTGCCAGCAGCACCAAGACAGGGGCTGGGGAGACCCAGTACTTC. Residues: CASSTKTGAGETQYF.